What follows is one T cell receptor beta chain and its context. Its antigen is unidentified. Repertoires were generated with immunoSEQ multiplex PCR, while TCRdb's copy carries only in-frame clones and drops some. The sample lists roughly 220,000 clones, over 70% occurring once. CDR1 and CDR2 (germline): LGHNA, YSLEER. CDR3 length: 19 residues. Trimming stripped 0 bases from V and 0 bases from J, with 18 bases between. This record comes from a study of cytomegalovirus exposure and HLA in healthy donors. Study-wide results and caveats: A few CMV-associated chains were confirmed in vitro to be specific for CMV antigens. Reports credit the classifier with highly specific, highly sensitive diagnosis of cytomegalovirus status. Associated with cytomegalovirus, according to the listing, were around 160 TCR beta chains.

Donors were drawn from the approximately 130-subject validation cohort, separate from the roughly 670-subject first cohort. This receptor was taken from a woman aged 25-40 years in good health and CMV-seropositive. The chain has TRBV4-3 and TRBJ2-1, with a weak D call TRBD2 (5 bases). The specimen was PBMCs. CDR3 sequence: CASSQDLSGIPSSYNEQFF. The CDR3 region has the DNA TGCGCCAGCAGCCAAGATTTGTCGGGGATCCCCTCCTCCTACAATGAGCAGTTCTTC.